The 6 T cell receptor beta chains below all came from one sample that was sequenced in a study of OX40 agonist ivuxolimab in advanced cancers. This table comes from immunoSEQ multiplex PCR, and its TCRdb copy is limited to in-frame clones, with some not included. The sample lists approximately 88,000 clones, about 88% occurring once. The sequencing used CD4+ or CD8+ T cells sorted from blood, collected in a trial of the OX40 agonist ivuxolimab. The receptors here all came from an adult with an advanced solid tumor such as melanoma, head and neck, liver or kidney cancer.

The V gene is TRBV9, the J gene TRBJ2-3; D possibly corresponds to TRBD2 (7 bases). Trimming pared 9 bases from V and 0 bases from J, leaving 23 bases between. From germline, CDR1 is SGDLS and CDR2 YYNGEE. The CDR3 is 17 amino acids. The DNA for the CDR3 is TGTGCCAACCGAAACGGGGGGCGGACGGCTAGCACAGATACGCAGTATTTT. This codes for CANRNGGRTASTDTQYF.

The chain uses TRBV6-1 and TRBJ1-3, with TRBD1 identical over 7 bases. The CDR3 is 14 residues long. Unmatched junction bases numbered 3, after V lost 3 bases and J lost 4 bases. The germline V gene encodes CDR1 MNHNS and CDR2 SASEGT. The CDR3 DNA reads as TGTGCCAGCAGTGACCTGGACAGGGGAAACACCATATATTTT. Amino acid sequence: CASSDLDRGNTIYF.

The chain carries TRBV9 and TRBJ2-1; TRBD2 agrees at 14 bases. CDR1 is SGDLS, CDR2 YYNGEE, per germline. J lost 0 bases, V lost 6 bases, and 11 bases had no gene match. This CDR3 contains 19 residues. The CDR3 loop is CASKPGLAGAQSSYNEQFF. DNA for the CDR3: TGTGCCAGCAAACCGGGACTAGCGGGGGCCCAGAGCTCCTACAATGAGCAGTTCTTC.

The V call is TRBV5-4, the J call TRBJ2-3; 8 bases are shared with TRBD1. V gave up 2 bases and J gave up 4 bases; unmatched junction bases: 9. The CDR3 is 16 residues long. Per germline, CDR1 SGHNT and CDR2 YYREEE (reference sequence). CDR3 in DNA: TGTGCCAGCAGCTTTGGATCGGGACAGGCGTCAGATACGCAGTATTTT. It yields the protein CASSFGSGQASDTQYF.

This chain uses TRBV5-1 with TRBJ1-6; D is ambiguous. Between the trimmed V and J ends, which lost 9 bases and 10 bases, there was a span of 17 bases. The CDR3 runs to 13 residues. Germline CDR1 and CDR2: SGHRS and YFSETQ. The CDR3 protein is CATRTAEGSPLHF. Here the CDR3 DNA reads TGCGCCACCCGGACGGCAGAAGGATCACCCCTCCACTTT.

As for this clone: Additional DNA sequences in this sample encode the identical CDR3. The rearrangement links TRBV5-1 to TRBJ2-2; possibly TRBD2 for D (6 bases). This CDR3 region has 15 residues. Trimming pared 1 base from V and 8 bases from J, leaving 15 bases between. CDR1 and CDR2 (germline): SGHRS, YFSETQ. As DNA, the CDR3 is TGCGCCAGCAGCTTGTCTGTGGGAGGAAGAGGGGAGCTGTTTTTT. Its translation is CASSLSVGGRGELFF.